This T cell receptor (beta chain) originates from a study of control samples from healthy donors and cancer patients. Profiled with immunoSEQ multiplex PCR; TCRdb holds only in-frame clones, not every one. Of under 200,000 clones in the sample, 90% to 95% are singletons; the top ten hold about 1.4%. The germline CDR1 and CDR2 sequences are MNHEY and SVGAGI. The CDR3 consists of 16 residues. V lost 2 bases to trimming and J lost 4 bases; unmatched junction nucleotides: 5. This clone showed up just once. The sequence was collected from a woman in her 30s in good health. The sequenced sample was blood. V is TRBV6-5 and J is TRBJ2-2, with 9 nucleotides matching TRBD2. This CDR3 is CASSYILAGFTGELFF. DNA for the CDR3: TGTGCCAGCAGTTACATTCTAGCGGGATTCACCGGGGAGCTGTTTTTT.